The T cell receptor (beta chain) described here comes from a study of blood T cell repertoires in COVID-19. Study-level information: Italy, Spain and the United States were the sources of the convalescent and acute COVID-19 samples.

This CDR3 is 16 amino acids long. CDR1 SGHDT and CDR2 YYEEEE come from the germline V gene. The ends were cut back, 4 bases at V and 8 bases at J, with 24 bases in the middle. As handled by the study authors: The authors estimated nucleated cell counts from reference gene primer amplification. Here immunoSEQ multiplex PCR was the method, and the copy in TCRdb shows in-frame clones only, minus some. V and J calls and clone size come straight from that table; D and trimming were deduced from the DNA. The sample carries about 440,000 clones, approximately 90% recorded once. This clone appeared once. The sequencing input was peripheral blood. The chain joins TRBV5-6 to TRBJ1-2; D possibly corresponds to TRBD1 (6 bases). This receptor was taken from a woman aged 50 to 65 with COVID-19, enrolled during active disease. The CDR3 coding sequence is TGTGCCAGCAGCGTGGCCGCCGACAGGCCCCGAGGGGGCTACACCTTC. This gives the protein CASSVAADRPRGGYTF.